Listed below are T cell receptor beta chains from one sample, sequenced in a study of identical twins. TCRdb redid the calling of the 5' RACE reads with MiXCR, one entry per CDR3 protein. The repertoire holds 130,000 to 150,000 distinct CDR3 sequences, with around 3.6% as singletons. Specimen: memory T cells sorted from blood. These receptors were obtained from a man between 18 and 29 years old in good health. CDR3s include the opening cysteine and the closing phenylalanine or tryptophan. The order of the fields is V gene, clone size, J gene, D gene, CDR3 protein, CDR3 DNA. A D gene is named only where the DNA matches it firmly. Rows may omit the clone size; those that give it use once, few, many or a size class.

TRBV15	many	TRBJ2-5	.	CATSRDPQETQYF	TGTGCCACCAGCAGAGATCCGCAAGAGACCCAGTACTTC
TRBV20-1	many	TRBJ1-4	.	CSASHRTARTGKLFF	TGCAGTGCTAGCCACCGGACGGCCCGAACGGGGAAACTGTTTTTT
TRBV12-3/TRBV12-4	many	TRBJ2-5	.	CASSGSAPGQETQYF	TGTGCCAGCAGTGGTAGCGCACCGGGGCAAGAGACCCAGTACTTC
TRBV28	.	TRBJ2-3	.	CASREAQDTQYF	TGTGCCAGCAGAGAGGCCCAAGATACGCAGTATTTT
TRBV7-2	many	TRBJ1-1	.	CASSRHANTEAFF	TGTGCCAGCAGCCGACATGCCAACACTGAAGCTTTCTTT
TRBV5-1	many	TRBJ1-6	.	CASSPGLPTLSYNSPLHF	TGCGCCAGCAGCCCCGGACTGCCAACACTCTCCTATAATTCACCCCTCCACTTT
TRBV7-9	many	TRBJ2-1	.	CASSLAAPQGGQFF	TGTGCCAGCAGCTTAGCGGCCCCTCAGGGGGGACAGTTCTTC
TRBV29-1	many	TRBJ2-7	.	CSVVAGFEYEQYF	TGCAGCGTTGTGGCGGGGTTCGAGTACGAGCAGTACTTC
TRBV10-3	many	TRBJ2-5	TRBD1	CAISTGTGEETQYF	TGTGCCATCAGCACCGGGACAGGGGAAGAGACCCAGTACTTC
TRBV7-2	many	TRBJ2-1	.	CASSLARLAYEQFF	TGTGCCAGCAGCTTAGCGCGTCTAGCCTATGAGCAGTTCTTC
TRBV7-2	many	TRBJ1-1	.	CASSLGPKNTEAFF	TGTGCCAGCAGCTTGGGGCCAAAGAACACTGAAGCTTTCTTT
TRBV5-1	many	TRBJ2-1	TRBD2	CASSLAGRGGDNEQFF	TGCGCCAGCAGCCTGGCCGGTCGGGGGGGGGACAATGAGCAGTTCTTC